This T cell receptor beta chain was captured by sequencing in a study of T cells in Graves' hyperthyroidism and ophthalmopathy. CDR1 and CDR2 from the germline V gene are MNHEY and SMNVEV (reference sequence). V lost 5 bases and J 4 bases, leaving 14 bases between the germline ends. The CDR3 length is 14 residues. From RNA transcripts, TCR beta CDR3 regions were amplified. Researchers ran a first-round RT-PCR on the TCR CDR3 using the HTBI primer set. TCRdb used MiXCR to reprocess the multiplex PCR reads, holding one entry per CDR3 protein. The sample records approximately 220,000 distinct CDR3 sequences, 18% being singletons. Calling Graves' hyperthyroidism stable meant ophthalmopathy did not progress within 18 months.

This chain connects TRBV27 to TRBJ1-2, with D possibly TRBD1 on 6 matching bases. The clonotype originates from a man in his forties with Graves' hyperthyroidism. The material sequenced was blood. In DNA form, the CDR3 reads TGTGCCAGCAGTAAATTAACAGGGTTCTATGGCTACACCTTC. This translates into CASSKLTGFYGYTF.